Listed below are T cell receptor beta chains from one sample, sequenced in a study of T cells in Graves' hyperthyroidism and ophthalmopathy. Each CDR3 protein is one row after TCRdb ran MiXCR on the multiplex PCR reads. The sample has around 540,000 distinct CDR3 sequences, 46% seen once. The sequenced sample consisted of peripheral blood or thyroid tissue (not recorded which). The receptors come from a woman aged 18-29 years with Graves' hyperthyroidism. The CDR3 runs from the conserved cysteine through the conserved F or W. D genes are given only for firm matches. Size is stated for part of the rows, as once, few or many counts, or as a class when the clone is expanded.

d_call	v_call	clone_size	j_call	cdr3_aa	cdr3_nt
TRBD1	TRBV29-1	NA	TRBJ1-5	CSVRDRESQPQHF	TGCAGCGTGAGGGACAGGGAAAGTCAGCCCCAGCATTTT
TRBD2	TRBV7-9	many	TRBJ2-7	CASTTGPTSGQDHEQYF	TGTGCCAGCACCACCGGCCCGACTAGCGGACAGGACCACGAGCAGTACTTC
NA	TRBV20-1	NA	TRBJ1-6	CSASSVARANSPLHF	TGCAGTGCCAGCAGTGTTGCCAGGGCTAATTCACCCCTCCACTTT
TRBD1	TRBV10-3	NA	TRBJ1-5	CASRTYRGLNNQPQHF	TGTGCCAGCAGAACATACAGGGGATTGAACAATCAGCCCCAGCATTTT
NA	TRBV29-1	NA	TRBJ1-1	CSVWSGTEAFF	TGCAGCGTTTGGAGTGGAACTGAAGCTTTCTTT
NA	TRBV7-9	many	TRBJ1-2	CASSSGRGEDGYTF	TGTGCCAGCAGCTCGGGCCGGGGGGAAGATGGCTACACCTTC
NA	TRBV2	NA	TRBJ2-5	CASRGPGEQETQYF	TGTGCCAGCAGGGGGCCCGGGGAGCAAGAGACCCAGTACTTC
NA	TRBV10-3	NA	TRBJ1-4	CAISAGSGTRVEKLFF	TGTGCCATCAGTGCAGGATCAGGGACGAGGGTCGAAAAACTGTTTTTT
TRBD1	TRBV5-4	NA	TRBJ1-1	CASREDRGTTEAFF	TGTGCCAGCAGGGAGGACAGGGGGACCACTGAAGCTTTCTTT
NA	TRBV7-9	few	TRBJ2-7	CASSLTRLAGMGYEQYF	TGTGCCAGCAGCTTAACAAGGCTGGCGGGAATGGGCTACGAGCAGTACTTC
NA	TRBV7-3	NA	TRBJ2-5	CASSQEGGLGTQYF	TGCGCCAGCAGCCAAGAGGGGGGATTAGGGACCCAGTACTTC
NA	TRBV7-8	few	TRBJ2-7	CASSLEGSDEQYF	TGTGCCAGCAGCTTAGAGGGAAGTGATGAGCAGTACTTC
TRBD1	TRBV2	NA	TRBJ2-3	CASSGRQGKSSTDTQYF	TGTGCCAGCAGTGGACGACAGGGAAAATCTAGCACAGATACGCAGTATTTT
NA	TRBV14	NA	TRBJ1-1	CASSPGSYTEAFF	TGTGCCAGCAGCCCAGGGAGCTACACTGAAGCTTTCTTT
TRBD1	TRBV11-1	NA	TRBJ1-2	CASSSTLTGGYGYTF	TGTGCCAGCAGCTCAACCTTGACAGGGGGCTATGGCTACACCTTC
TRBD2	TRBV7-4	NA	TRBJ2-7	CASSLSPWTSGSYEQYF	TGTGCCAGCAGCTTATCCCCTTGGACTAGCGGCTCCTACGAGCAGTACTTC
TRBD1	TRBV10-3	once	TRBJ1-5	CASSSGQGRNQPQHF	TGTGCCAGCAGTTCCGGACAGGGCCGCAATCAGCCCCAGCATTTT
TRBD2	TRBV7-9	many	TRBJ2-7	CASSLAAGRENEQYF	TGTGCCAGCAGCTTAGCGGCAGGGAGGGAAAACGAGCAGTACTTC
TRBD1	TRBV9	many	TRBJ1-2	CASTQTGRGHGYTF	TGTGCCAGCACCCAGACAGGGAGGGGACATGGCTACACCTTC
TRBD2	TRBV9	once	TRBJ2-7	CASSHPEDGRTYEQYF	TGTGCCAGCAGCCACCCCGAGGACGGGAGGACCTACGAGCAGTACTTC
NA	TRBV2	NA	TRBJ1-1	CARSFLHASEAFF	TGTGCCCGCAGTTTCTTACATGCCTCTGAAGCTTTCTTT
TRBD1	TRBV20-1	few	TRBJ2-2	CSATPGQHANTGELFF	TGCAGTGCCACTCCGGGACAGCACGCGAACACCGGGGAGCTGTTTTTT
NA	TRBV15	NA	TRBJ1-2	CATSSFSRALSYGYAF	TGTGCCACCAGCAGTTTCAGCAGGGCTCTGAGCTATGGCTACGCCTTC
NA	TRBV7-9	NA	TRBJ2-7	CASSLPGDQRTSYEQYF	TGTGCCAGCAGCTTACCGGGGGACCAGCGGACAAGCTACGAGCAGTACTTC
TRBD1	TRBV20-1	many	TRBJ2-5	CSADRGGQETQYF	TGCAGTGCCGACAGGGGAGGACAAGAGACCCAGTACTTC
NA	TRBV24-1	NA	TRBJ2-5	CATRTPAGSLGETQYF	TGTGCCACCAGGACTCCGGCGGGTTCACTGGGAGAGACCCAGTACTTC
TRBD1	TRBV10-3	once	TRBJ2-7	CAFRDSYEQYF	TGTGCTTTCCGGGACAGCTACGAGCAGTACTTC
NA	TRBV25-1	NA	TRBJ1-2	CAWIHNTNYGYTF	TGTGCCTGGATCCACAACACTAACTATGGCTACACCTTC
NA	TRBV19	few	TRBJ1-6	CASTRPGINSPLHF	TGTGCCAGTACCCGACCCGGAATTAATTCACCCCTCCACTTT
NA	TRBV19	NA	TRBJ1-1	CASADTLNTEAFF	TGTGCCAGTGCCGACACGTTGAACACTGAAGCTTTCTTT
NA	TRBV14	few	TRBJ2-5	CASARQQETQYF	TGTGCCTCAGCTCGGCAGCAAGAAACCCAGTACTTC
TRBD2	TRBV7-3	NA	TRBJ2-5	CASSLGLAGLGGETQYF	TGTGCCAGCAGCCTCGGACTAGCGGGCCTAGGGGGGGAGACCCAGTACTTC
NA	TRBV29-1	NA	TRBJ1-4	CSVGKDSHEKLFF	TGCAGCGTTGGCAAGGACAGCCATGAAAAACTGTTTTTT
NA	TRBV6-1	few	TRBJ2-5	CASRRRGREETQYF	TGTGCCAGCAGGCGTCGGGGGCGAGAAGAGACCCAGTACTTC
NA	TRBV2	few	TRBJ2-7	CASGTGWEQYF	TGTGCCAGCGGGACGGGATGGGAGCAGTACTTC
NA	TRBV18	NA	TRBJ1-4	CASSTGYEKLFF	TGTGCCAGCTCAACAGGGTACGAAAAACTGTTTTTT
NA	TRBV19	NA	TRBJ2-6	CASSIHGSGANVLTF	TGTGCCAGTAGTATTCACGGGTCTGGGGCCAACGTCCTGACTTTC
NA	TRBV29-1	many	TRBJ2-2	CSLEQAGELFF	TGCAGCTTAGAACAGGCCGGGGAGCTGTTTTTT
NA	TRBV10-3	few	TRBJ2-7	CAISESLESSYEQYF	TGTGCCATCAGTGAGTCTCTCGAGAGCTCCTACGAGCAGTACTTC
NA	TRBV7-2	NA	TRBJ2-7	CASSHLGSSYEQYF	TGTGCCAGCAGCCACCTCGGGAGCTCCTACGAGCAGTACTTC
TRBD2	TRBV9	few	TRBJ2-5	CASSVREGPPFETQYF	TGTGCCAGCAGCGTAAGGGAGGGCCCTCCCTTTGAGACCCAGTACTTC
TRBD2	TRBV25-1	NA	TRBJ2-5	CASSLRGRLAGGSEETQYF	TGTGCCAGCAGTTTAAGGGGGAGACTAGCGGGCGGATCGGAAGAGACCCAGTACTTC
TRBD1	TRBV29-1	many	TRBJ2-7	CSVEDVRQGAYEQYF	TGCAGCGTTGAAGATGTTCGACAGGGTGCCTACGAGCAGTACTTC
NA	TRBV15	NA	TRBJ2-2	CATSRGTVNTGELFF	TGTGCCACCAGCAGAGGGACAGTAAACACCGGGGAGCTGTTTTTT
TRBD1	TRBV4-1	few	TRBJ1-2	CASSLMGQGSGYTF	TGTGCCAGCAGCCTAATGGGACAGGGGTCTGGCTACACCTTC
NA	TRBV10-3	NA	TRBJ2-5	CAISARRAGAQETQYF	TGTGCCATCAGTGCTCGGAGAGCCGGGGCGCAAGAGACCCAGTACTTC
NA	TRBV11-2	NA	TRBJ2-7	CASSSDGFEQYF	TGTGCCAGCAGCTCAGACGGATTCGAGCAGTACTTC
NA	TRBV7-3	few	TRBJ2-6	CASSGFLGEGSGANVLTF	TGTGCCAGCAGCGGCTTTTTGGGGGAAGGCTCTGGGGCCAACGTCCTGACTTTC
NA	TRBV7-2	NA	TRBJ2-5	CASSSRGKETQYF	TGTGCCAGCAGTTCCCGGGGAAAAGAGACCCAGTACTTC